This entry is about one T cell receptor (beta chain). The antigen is not known. Trimming removed 8 bases at V and 4 bases at J, with 17 bases between. CDR1 and CDR2 from the germline V gene are MDHEN and SYDVKM. This CDR3 is 14 amino acids long. The sample comes from a study of Tregs in tolerant kidney transplant recipients. About the research overall: An approximately three-day belatacept mixed lymphocyte reaction, sometimes plus 5-day graft donor restimulation, preceded CD4+CD25+CD127- sorting.

This table comes from immunoSEQ multiplex PCR, and its TCRdb copy is limited to in-frame clones, with some not included. The sample holds tens of thousands of clones, about four fifths seen once. Material: Tregs from blood cultured with allogeneic cells. J is TRBJ1-2 and V is TRBV28; TRBD1 is a possible D gene (5 bases). The TCR sequence derives from a human donor in good health. The CDR3 is CASSGHGRTYGYTF. CDR3 DNA: TGTGCCAGCTCAGGGCACGGCCGAACCTATGGCTACACCTTC.